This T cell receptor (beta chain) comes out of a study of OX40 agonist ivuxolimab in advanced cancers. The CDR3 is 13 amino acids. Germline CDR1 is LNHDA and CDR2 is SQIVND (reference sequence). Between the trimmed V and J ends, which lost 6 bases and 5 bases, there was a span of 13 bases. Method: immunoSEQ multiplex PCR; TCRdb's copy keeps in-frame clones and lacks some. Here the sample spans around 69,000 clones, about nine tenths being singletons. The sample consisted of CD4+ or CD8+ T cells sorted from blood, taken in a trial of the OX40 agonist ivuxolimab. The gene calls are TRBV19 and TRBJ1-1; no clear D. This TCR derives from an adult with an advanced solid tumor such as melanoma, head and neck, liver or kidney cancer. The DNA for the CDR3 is TGTGCCAGTAGGAACAAAAGACGAACTGAAGCTTTCTTT. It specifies CASRNKRRTEAFF. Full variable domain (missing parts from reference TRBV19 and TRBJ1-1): DGGITQSPKYLFRKEGQNVTLSCEQNLNHDAMYWYRQDPGQGLRLIYYSQIVNDFQKGDIAEGYSVSREKKESFPLTVTSAQKNPTAFYLCASRNKRRTEAFFGQGTRLTVV.